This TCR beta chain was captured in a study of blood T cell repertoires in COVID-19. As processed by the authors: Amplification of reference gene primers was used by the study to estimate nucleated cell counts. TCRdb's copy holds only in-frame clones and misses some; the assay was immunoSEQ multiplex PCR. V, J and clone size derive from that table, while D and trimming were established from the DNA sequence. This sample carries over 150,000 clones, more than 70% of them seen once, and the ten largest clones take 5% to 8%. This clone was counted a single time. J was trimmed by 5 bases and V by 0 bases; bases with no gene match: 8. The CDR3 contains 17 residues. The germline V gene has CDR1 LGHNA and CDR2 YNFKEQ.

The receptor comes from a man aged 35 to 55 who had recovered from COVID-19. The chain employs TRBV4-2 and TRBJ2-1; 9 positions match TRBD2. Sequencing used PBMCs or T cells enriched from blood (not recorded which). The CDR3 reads CASSQDGIAGEDNEQFF. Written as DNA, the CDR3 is TGTGCCAGCAGCCAAGATGGGATAGCGGGGGAGGACAATGAGCAGTTCTTC.